The 7 T cell receptor beta chains below all came from one sample that was sequenced in a study of T cells in women clearing cervical HPV infection. Here immunoSEQ multiplex PCR was the method, and the copy in TCRdb shows in-frame clones only, minus some. This table lists more than 30,000 clones. The sequenced sample was blood buffy coat. Receptors were obtained from a woman between 18 and 75 years old with a cervical HPV16 infection that either progressed to CIN3+ or cleared (not recorded which).

The CDR3 reads CASTQGTGQETQYF. CDR3 DNA, as far as it was read: TGTGCCAGCACACAGGGGACTGGCCAAGAGACG. The chain combines TRBV2 with TRBJ2-3, with D perhaps matching TRBD1 (7 bases). The DNA ends 3 residues before the CDR3 does, and the rest of the CDR3 is filled in from the germline J gene. Germline loops: CDR1 SNHLY, CDR2 FYNNEI. This CDR3 is built from 14 residues. Full variable domain (rest looked up from reference TRBV2 and TRBJ2-3): EPEVTQTPSHQVTQMGQEVILRCVPISNHLYFYWYRQILGQKVEFLVSFYNNEISEKSEIFDDQFSVERPDGSNFTLKIRSTKLEDSAMYFCASTQGTGQETQYFGPGTRLTVL.

Regarding this clone: One junction end does not reproduce the germline sequence, and a read error may be involved. With the read ending 3 residues before the CDR3 end, the germline J gene is used to fill in that end. This chain joins TRBV18 and TRBJ1-2, with a tentative D call TRBD1 (6 bases). The CDR3 runs 14 residues. Germline values: CDR1 KGHSH, CDR2 LQKENI. The CDR3 sequence is CASAPTGPNDGYTF. The covered CDR3 bases are TGTGCCAGCGCACCGACAGGCCCCAACGATGGC.

Of note for this clone: The CDR3 end falls 3 residues outside the read, so it is completed with the germline J gene. The V and J genes are TRBV5-4 and TRBJ2-7; maybe TRBD2 (6 bases). V was clipped by 0 bases and J by 6 bases, with 10 bases between them. Germline V gives CDR1 SGHNT, CDR2 YYREEE (reference sequence). This CDR3 has 13 residues. The CDR3 sequence is CASSLALTSEQYF. The part of the CDR3 DNA that was read is TGTGCCAGCAGCTTGGCCTTGACTAGCGAG.

Note on this clone: From the germline J gene comes the end of the CDR3, since the read stops 3 residues before it. The V and J genes are TRBV20-1 and TRBJ2-7; no definite D call. V gave up 1 base and J gave up 2 bases, with 6 bases separating them. The germline CDR1 and CDR2 sequences are DFQATT and SNEGSKA (reference sequence). There are 12 residues in the CDR3. The CDR3 here is CSARVAAYEQYF. The CDR3 bases that were read are TGCAGTGCTAGAGTCGCGGCCTACGAG.

Turning to this clone: Sequencing ends 3 residues short of the CDR3 end; the germline J gene provides the rest. The J gene is TRBJ1-2, the V gene TRBV19; D might be TRBD1 (5 bases). Looked up from germline, CDR1 is LNHDA and CDR2 is SQIVND (reference sequence). The CDR3 is made up of 14 amino acids. Incomplete CDR3 DNA: TGTGCCAGTAGTGCGATAGCGGGACGCTACGAC. The encoded protein is CASSAIAGRYD. The CDR3, in full, reads CASSAIAGRYDYTF.

As to this clone: The read ends 3 residues shy of where the CDR3 ends; the end is completed using the germline J gene. The V and J genes are TRBV5-6 and TRBJ2-3, with a weak D call TRBD2 (5 bases). Germline loops: CDR1 SGHDT, CDR2 YYEEEE. This CDR3 is 15 amino acids long. V shed 1 base and J shed 4 bases, with 13 bases lying between them. CDR3 residues: CASSLRGVGADTQYF. CDR3 DNA, as far as it was read: TGTGCCAGCAGCTTGCGGGGAGTGGGTGCAGATACG.

On this clone: The missing CDR3 end, 3 residues past where the read stops, is filled in from the germline J gene. The rearrangement joins TRBV7-9 to TRBJ2-7, with TRBD1 matching over 9 bases. The length of the CDR3 is 15 residues. Germline lookup yields CDR1 SEHNR and CDR2 FQNEAQ (reference sequence). The V segment lost 4 bases and the J segment 3 bases; nucleotides outside the gene matches: 7. The CDR3 is CASSSSGTGNYEQYF. The sequenced CDR3 bases are TGTGCCAGCAGCTCCTCCGGGACAGGGAACTACGAG.